A single sample gave rise to the 9 T cell receptor beta chains below, sequenced in a study of T cell responses to AZD1222 COVID-19 vaccine. Method: immunoSEQ multiplex PCR; TCRdb's copy keeps in-frame clones and lacks some. The table includes about 130,000 clones, under 95% detected once. The sample consisted of peripheral blood, taken on day 0 of AZD1222 vaccination. The receptors shown here come from an adult in good health.

This sequence joins TRBV9 and TRBJ2-2; TRBD1 matches at 8 bases. The CDR3 extends over 17 amino acids. V was clipped by 0 bases and J by 2 bases; unmatched bases: 6. The germline V gene has CDR1 SGDLS and CDR2 YYNGEE. This CDR3 reads CASSVARDRTNTGELFF. The CDR3, as DNA: TGTGCCAGCAGCGTAGCTCGGGACAGGACAAACACCGGGGAGCTGTTTTTT.

The rearrangement joins TRBV3-1 (or the pseudogene TRBV3-2) to TRBJ2-3; D gene unclear. Trimming cost V 2 bases and J 4 bases, with 10 bases left between them. Germline V lookup: CDR1 LGHDT, CDR2 YNNKEL (reference sequence). The CDR3 spans 14 residues. Here the CDR3 reads CASSQRLVSDTQYF. The CDR3 DNA is TGTGCCAGCAGCCAACGATTGGTCTCAGATACGCAGTATTTT.

The V gene is TRBV6-5, the J gene TRBJ2-1; tentatively, D is TRBD2 (6 bases). Per the germline V gene, CDR1 is MNHEY and CDR2 is SVGAGI. CDR3 length: 15 residues. V was cut by 10 bases and J by 2 bases, with 18 bases left in between. The CDR3 region is CATLSGTGAYNEQFF. CDR3 coding DNA: TGTGCCACTCTCTCGGGAACGGGGGCCTACAATGAGCAGTTCTTC.

The V gene is TRBV5-1, the J gene TRBJ1-3; 9 nucleotides agree with TRBD1. Germline V gene lookup returns CDR1 SGHRS and CDR2 YFSETQ. V lost 1 base, J lost 9 bases, and 11 bases stayed unmatched. The CDR3 length is 16 residues. DNA of the CDR3: TGCGCCAGCAGCTTGTCTGGGACAGGGAGAGGGGCCACCATATATTTT. This encodes CASSLSGTGRGATIYF.

V is TRBV5-4 and J is TRBJ1-3; 9 nucleotides align to TRBD1. With 4 bases clipped from V and 1 base from J, the junction kept 9 bases outside the gene matches. Germline values: CDR1 SGHNT, CDR2 YYREEE (reference sequence). The CDR3 sequence is 17 residues long. For the CDR3, the DNA is TGTGCCAGCAGCATTGGGACAGGGAACATTTCTGGAAACACCATATATTTT. Translating it yields CASSIGTGNISGNTIYF.

The CDR3 loop is CAISEQVGVNYGYTF. The CDR3, as DNA: TGTGCCATCAGTGAGCAGGTAGGGGTGAACTATGGCTACACCTTC. The J gene is TRBJ1-2, the V gene TRBV10-3; perhaps TRBD1 as D (5 bases). The CDR3 has 15 residues. Germline V gene sequence: CDR1 ENHRY, CDR2 SYGVKD. Trimming left V 2 bases short and J 2 bases short, with 12 bases between.

The rearrangement links TRBV19 to TRBJ2-3, with 9 bases fitting TRBD1. The J segment lost 8 bases and the V segment lost 5 bases, leaving 14 bases of the junction unmatched. The CDR3 extends over 16 amino acids. Germline CDR1 reads LNHDA; CDR2 reads SQIVND (reference sequence). In nucleotides, the CDR3 is TGTGCCAGTAGTCAAGGGACAGGGAAATGGCCCAGTACGCAGTATTTT. Its protein is CASSQGTGKWPSTQYF.

The DNA for the CDR3 is TGTGCCAGCAGCTTCCCGGACAGGGAAGAGACCCAGTACTTC. Translating it yields CASSFPDREETQYF. V is TRBV7-9 and J is TRBJ2-5; 8 bases align to TRBD1. V trimming: 3 bases; J trimming: 3 bases; junction bases outside the gene matches: 3. From germline, CDR1 is SEHNR and CDR2 FQNEAQ (reference sequence). The CDR3 spans 14 residues.

As DNA, the CDR3 is TGCGCCAGCAGATACCTTCCTTCAGGGGGCGATGGCTACACCTTC. Translated: CASRYLPSGGDGYTF. V gene TRBV5-1 combines with J gene TRBJ1-2, with 8 nucleotides matching TRBD1. This CDR3 is 15 amino acids long. The V gene's germline CDR1 is SGHRS and CDR2 YFSETQ. Unmatched junction bases numbered 12, after V lost 5 bases and J lost 6 bases. The entire variable domain, with the rest obtained from reference TRBV5-1 and TRBJ1-2, is as follows: KAGVTQTPRYLIKTRGQQVTLSCSPISGHRSVSWYQQTPGQGLQFLFEYFSETQRNKGNFPGRFSGRQFSNSRSEMNVSTLELGDSALYLCASRYLPSGGDGYTFGSGTRLTVV.